This TCR beta chain was found in a study of blood T cells in healthy people across ages. Each donor was a healthy Caucasian individual from Russia, aged 6 to 90. A note on this clonotype: Its antigen remains unknown.

J was trimmed by 7 bases and V by 6 bases; bases with no gene match: 9. The CDR3 consists of 15 residues. Study-wide results and limits: Strong correlation linked observed beta diversity and percent naive T cells.

For the second PCR, which ran for about 6 to 12 cycles, a sample-barcoded 5' primer and a J-beta primer mix were used. TCRdb passed the 5' RACE reads through MiXCR, listing each CDR3 protein once. The table records about 730,000 distinct CDR3 sequences, roughly two fifths of them present only once. This clonotype was obtained from an older woman in good health. Sequenced sample: blood. This chain links TRBV12-3 or TRBV12-4 with TRBJ2-1; TRBD2 aligns across 10 bases. CDR3 loop: CASRPSGGPLNEQFF. CDR3 sequence (DNA): TGTGCCAGCAGACCTAGCGGGGGTCCGCTGAATGAGCAGTTCTTC.